The source of this T cell receptor (beta chain) is a study of cytomegalovirus exposure and HLA in healthy donors. Overall study findings and caveats: For most subjects, TCR beta sequences were reported to predict HLA-A and HLA-B alleles with accuracy. Analysis was performed later, and it showed HLA-associated TCR beta chains to be more clonally expanded than equally common others. Under in vitro conditions, a few CMV-associated chains were confirmed as specific for CMV antigens.

PCR amplification relied on 60 Vbeta primers (plus 13 Jbeta primers). TCRdb's table, derived via immunoSEQ multiplex PCR, lists solely in-frame clones and lacks some. The sample lists roughly 140,000 clones; approximately 80% were seen once. This clone was recorded a few times. Its antigen is currently unknown. What was sequenced was PBMCs. The clonotype was recovered from a man in his forties in good health and CMV-seropositive.

DNA of the CDR3: TGCAGTGCTAGTACTAGCGGTGAGCAGTTCTTC. This translates into CSASTSGEQFF. The chain combines TRBV20-1 with TRBJ2-1; 8 positions agree with TRBD2. Losses at the gene ends were 3 bases for V and 9 bases for J; bases not matched to a gene: 1. The CDR3 runs to 11 residues. Germline CDR1 reads DFQATT; CDR2 reads SNEGSKA (reference sequence).